This T cell receptor beta chain was captured by sequencing in a study of T cells in Graves' hyperthyroidism and ophthalmopathy. Amplified regions were TCR beta CDR3 sequences from RNA transcripts. The TCR CDR3 first-round RT-PCR relied on the HTBI primer set. TCRdb reprocessed the multiplex PCR reads with MiXCR, giving one entry per CDR3 protein. This sample carries under 750,000 distinct CDR3 sequences, around 20% of them seen once, and the ten largest clones take 16%. The CDR3 is 17 residues long. Germline V gene lookup returns CDR1 LGHDT and CDR2 YNNKEL (reference sequence). The V and J ends lost 0 bases and 4 bases, in that order; junction bases with no gene match: 9. In this sample, this clonotype turned up many times. Its specificity is not known. Overall study results and limits: The majority of expanded thyroid clonotypes above 0.001 also appeared in blood. Separation of ophthalmopathy from stable hyperthyroidism was achieved by a 13 V-J model. The model predicted ophthalmopathy a median around six months before onset.

PBMCs stemmed from more than 7.5 ml fresh peripheral blood. The sequencing input was blood. The clonotype was recovered from a woman in her forties or fifties with Graves' hyperthyroidism that later progressed to Graves' ophthalmopathy. This chain joins TRBV3-1 and TRBJ2-1, with 7 bases matching TRBD2. CDR3 amino acids: CASSQDRGLVVYNEQFF. CDR3 bases: TGTGCCAGCAGCCAAGATCGTGGACTAGTGGTATACAATGAGCAGTTCTTC.